This T cell receptor (beta chain) appears in the sequencing data of a study of OX40 agonist ivuxolimab in advanced cancers. About the research overall: Antecedent anti-PD-1, anti-PD-L1 or anti-CTLA-4 therapy was permissible, with roughly 40% having received some. Three individuals attained partial responses, comprising one hepatocellular carcinoma case and two cutaneous melanoma cases. Study-level findings and limits: Individuals who were partial responders at 0.1-3.0 mg/kg had clonal expansion that ranked among the lowest.

The assay was immunoSEQ multiplex PCR, and TCRdb's table has in-frame clones only and misses some. Of under 85,000 clones listed, around 86% were seen once; the top ten hold roughly 3.1%. CDR3 length equals 11 residues. Germline lookup yields CDR1 SQVTM and CDR2 ANQGSEA. Worth noting for this clone: The antigen remains undetermined.

The sample was CD4+ or CD8+ T cells sorted from blood, taken in a trial of the OX40 agonist ivuxolimab. The chain employs TRBV29-1 and TRBJ1-1, with D perhaps matching TRBD1 (6 bases). The TCR comes from an adult with an advanced solid tumor such as melanoma, head and neck, liver or kidney cancer. The CDR3 is CLDRANTEAFF. Written as DNA, the CDR3 is TGCTTGGACAGAGCGAACACTGAAGCTTTCTTT.